Here is one T cell receptor beta chain with its context. This record belongs to a study of cytomegalovirus exposure and HLA in healthy donors. In the PCR, 60 Vbeta and 13 Jbeta primers were used. Sequencing used immunoSEQ multiplex PCR; TCRdb keeps in-frame clones, though not all of them. The data show roughly 99,000 clones, approximately 79% seen once. V dropped 0 bases and J dropped 3; count of bases not matched to a gene: 7. Germline V gene data show CDR1 as GTSNPN and CDR2 as SVGIG (reference sequence). This CDR3 has 15 amino acids. Material: PBMCs. The V call is TRBV30, the J call TRBJ1-1; 7 nucleotides align to TRBD1. The clonotype was recovered from a male donor in good health and CMV-seronegative. The CDR3: CAWSVQGQLHTEAFF. The CDR3 coding sequence is TGTGCCTGGAGTGTACAGGGACAGCTTCACACTGAAGCTTTCTTT.